This TCR beta chain stems from a study of cytomegalovirus exposure and HLA in healthy donors. Study details: The early release's HLA-typed donors yielded 78 million or so unique TCRs.

The PCR used 60 Vbeta and 13 Jbeta primers. This table comes from immunoSEQ multiplex PCR, and its TCRdb copy is limited to in-frame clones, with some not included. The sample carries over 150,000 clones, around 80% recorded once. This CDR3 has 13 amino acids. Germline values: CDR1 SGDLS, CDR2 YYNGEE. Trimming stripped 0 bases from V and 4 bases from J, with 7 bases between. Sequenced input: PBMCs. The chain carries TRBV9 and TRBJ2-5, with D hard to call. This receptor was identified in a woman aged 45 to 65 in good health and CMV-seropositive. The CDR3 reads CASSVGPRETQYF. The CDR3 DNA reads TGTGCCAGCAGCGTAGGTCCCAGAGAGACCCAGTACTTC.